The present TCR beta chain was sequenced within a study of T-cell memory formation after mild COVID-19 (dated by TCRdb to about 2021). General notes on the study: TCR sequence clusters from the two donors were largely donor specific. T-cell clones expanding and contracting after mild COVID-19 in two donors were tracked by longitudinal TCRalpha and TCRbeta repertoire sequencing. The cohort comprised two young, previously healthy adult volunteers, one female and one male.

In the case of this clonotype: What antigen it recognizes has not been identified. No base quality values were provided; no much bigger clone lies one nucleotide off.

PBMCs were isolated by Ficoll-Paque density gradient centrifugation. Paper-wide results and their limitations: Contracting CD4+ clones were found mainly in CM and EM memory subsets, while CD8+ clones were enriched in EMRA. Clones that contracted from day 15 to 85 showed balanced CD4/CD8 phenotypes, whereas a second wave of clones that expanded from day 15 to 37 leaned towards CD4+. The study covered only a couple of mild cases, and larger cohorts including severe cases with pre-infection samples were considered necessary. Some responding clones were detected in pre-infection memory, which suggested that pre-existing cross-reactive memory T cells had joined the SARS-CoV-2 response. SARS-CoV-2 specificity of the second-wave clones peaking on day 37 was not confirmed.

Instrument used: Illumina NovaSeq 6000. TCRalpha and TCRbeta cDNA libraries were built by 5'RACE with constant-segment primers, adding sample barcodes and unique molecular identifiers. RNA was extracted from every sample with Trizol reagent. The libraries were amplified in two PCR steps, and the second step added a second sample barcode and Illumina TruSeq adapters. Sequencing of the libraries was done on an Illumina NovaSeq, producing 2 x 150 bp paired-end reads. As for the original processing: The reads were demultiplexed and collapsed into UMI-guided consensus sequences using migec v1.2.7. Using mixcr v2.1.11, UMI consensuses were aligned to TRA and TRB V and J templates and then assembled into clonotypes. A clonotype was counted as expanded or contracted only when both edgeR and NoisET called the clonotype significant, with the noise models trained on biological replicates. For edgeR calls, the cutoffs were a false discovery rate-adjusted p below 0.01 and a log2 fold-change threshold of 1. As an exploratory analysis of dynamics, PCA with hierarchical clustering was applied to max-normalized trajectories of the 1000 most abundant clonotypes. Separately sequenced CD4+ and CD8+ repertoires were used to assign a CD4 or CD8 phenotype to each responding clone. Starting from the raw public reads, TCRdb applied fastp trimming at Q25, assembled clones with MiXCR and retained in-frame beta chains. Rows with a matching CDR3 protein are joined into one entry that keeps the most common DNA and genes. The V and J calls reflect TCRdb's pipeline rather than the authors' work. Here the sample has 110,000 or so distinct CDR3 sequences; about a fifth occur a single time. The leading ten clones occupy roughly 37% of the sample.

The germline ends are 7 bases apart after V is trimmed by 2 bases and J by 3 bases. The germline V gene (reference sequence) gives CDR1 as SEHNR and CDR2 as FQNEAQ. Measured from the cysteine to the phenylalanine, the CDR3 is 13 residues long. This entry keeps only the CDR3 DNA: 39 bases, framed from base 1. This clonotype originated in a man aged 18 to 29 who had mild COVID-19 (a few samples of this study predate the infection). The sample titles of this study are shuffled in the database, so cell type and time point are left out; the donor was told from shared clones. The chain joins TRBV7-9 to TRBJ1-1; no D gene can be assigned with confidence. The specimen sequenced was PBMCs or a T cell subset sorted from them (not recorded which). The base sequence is TGTGCCAGCAGCTTACGGGATTACACTGAAGCTTTCTTT. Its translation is CASSLRDYTEAFF.